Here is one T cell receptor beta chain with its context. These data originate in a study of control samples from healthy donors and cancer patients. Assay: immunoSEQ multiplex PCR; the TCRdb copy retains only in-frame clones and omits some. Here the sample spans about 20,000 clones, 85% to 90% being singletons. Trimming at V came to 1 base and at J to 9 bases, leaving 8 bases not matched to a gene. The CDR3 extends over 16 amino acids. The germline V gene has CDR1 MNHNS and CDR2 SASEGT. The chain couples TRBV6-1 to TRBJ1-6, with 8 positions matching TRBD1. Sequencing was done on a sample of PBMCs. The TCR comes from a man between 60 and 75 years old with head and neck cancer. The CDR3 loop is CASSEGSGGVFSPLHF. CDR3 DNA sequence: TGTGCCAGCAGTGAAGGGTCAGGGGGCGTTTTTTCACCCCTCCACTTT.